This T cell receptor beta chain originates from a study of blood T cell repertoires in COVID-19. A single count supports this clone. TCRdb keeps only in-frame clones here, not all; method: immunoSEQ multiplex PCR. The sample lists 66,000 or so clones; over 75% were seen once. The material sequenced was peripheral blood. This sequence originates from a human donor in a cohort sampled during active COVID-19.

CDR3 in DNA: TGCGCCAGCAGCTGGGCCCAGGGCTACGAGCAGTACTTC. It translates to CASSWAQGYEQYF. V is TRBV5-1 and J is TRBJ2-7; weak D call: TRBD1 (5 bases). The V gene lost 3 bases and the J gene lost 3 bases, with 10 bases spanning the gap. The CDR3 covers 13 residues. From germline, CDR1 is SGHRS and CDR2 YFSETQ.